This T cell receptor beta chain emerged from a study of early T cells in non-severe SARS-CoV-2 infection (dated by TCRdb to the early 2020s). Looking at the study overall: Because TCR sequencing was done on bulk RNA from unsorted whole blood, the alpha and beta chains could not be paired. The paper's findings and limits, for the study overall: VDJdb matching was skewed toward anti-spike CD8 responses, so virus-specific expansions were likely underestimated and private and CD4 specificities were missed.

A case-control design nested within a healthcare worker cohort in London, UK, was used, with weekly nasopharyngeal swab PCR tests and blood sampling performed. Between 23 and 31 March 2020, the week of the UK lockdown, healthcare workers were enrolled and then followed up weekly for as long as 16 weeks. Library creation used 5' RACE. This sample was sequenced with a NextSeq 500. To correct for sequencing error and PCR bias, the TCR library protocol tagged individual cDNA molecules with unique molecular identifiers. TCR alpha and beta chains were both sequenced, and the abundances of alpha and beta sequences in each sample were closely correlated with each other. Concerning the study's data processing: V gene, J gene and CDR3 annotation of TCR sequences was performed with Decombinator V4. TCRs were defined as expanded if a significant change between any two time points was detected under a Poisson model with p below 0.0001. TCR abundances were normalised to the total number of TCRs sequenced per sample and expressed as counts per million. TRAV1-2 paired with TRAJ12, TRAJ20 or TRAJ33 defined MAIT TCRs, while TRAV10 paired with TRAJ18 defined iNKT TCRs. VDJdb, accessed on 1 November 2021, was searched for TCRs annotated for CMV, EBV and SARS-CoV-2, and TCRs annotated for more than one antigen were excluded. TCRdb reworked the public reads: Q25 trimming with fastp, MiXCR clone assembly, productive beta chains retained. One record per CDR3 amino acid sequence lists the most common genes and DNA. TCRdb, rather than the study authors, made the V and J calls. Present in this sample are some 85,000 distinct CDR3 sequences, roughly an eighth of which were seen just once. Approximately 1.3% of the sample rests with the top ten.

To note about this clonotype: Its target antigen remains unknown. The junction does not match germline at one end; this may be a read error.

The CDR3 has 13 amino acids, counting the end cysteine and phenylalanine. The read is trimmed to its CDR3 DNA, 39 bases read in frame from base 1. CDR1 and CDR2 were assigned from the germline V gene (reference sequence) as MNHNY and SVGAGI. The sequence derives from an adult who was a healthcare worker with PCR-confirmed SARS-CoV-2 infection or an uninfected control (not recorded which). Here the chain combines TRBV6-6 and TRBJ1-5; the D gene is perhaps TRBD1, on 5 matching bases. The source material was whole blood. The sequence in DNA is TGTGCCAGCAGCAGGGACGGTAATCAGCCCCGGCATTTT. The encoded protein is CASSRDGNQPRHF.